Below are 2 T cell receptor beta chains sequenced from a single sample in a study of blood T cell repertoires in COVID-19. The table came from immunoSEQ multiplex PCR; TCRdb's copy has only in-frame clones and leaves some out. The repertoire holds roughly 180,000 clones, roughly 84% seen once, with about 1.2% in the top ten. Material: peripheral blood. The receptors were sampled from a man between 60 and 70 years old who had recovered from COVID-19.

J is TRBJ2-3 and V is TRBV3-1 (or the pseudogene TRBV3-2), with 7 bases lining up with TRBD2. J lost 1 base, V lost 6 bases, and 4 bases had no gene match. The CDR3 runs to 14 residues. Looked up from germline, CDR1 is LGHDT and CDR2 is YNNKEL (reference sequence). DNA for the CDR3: TGTGCCAGCAGGGGGGGGACCGGCACAGATACGCAGTATTTT. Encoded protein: CASRGGTGTDTQYF.

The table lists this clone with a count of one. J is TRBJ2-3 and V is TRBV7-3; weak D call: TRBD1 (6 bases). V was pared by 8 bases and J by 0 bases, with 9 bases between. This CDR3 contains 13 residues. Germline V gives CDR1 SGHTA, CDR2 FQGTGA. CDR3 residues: CASGTISTDTQYF. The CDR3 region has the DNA TGTGCCAGCGGGACAATAAGCACAGATACGCAGTATTTT.